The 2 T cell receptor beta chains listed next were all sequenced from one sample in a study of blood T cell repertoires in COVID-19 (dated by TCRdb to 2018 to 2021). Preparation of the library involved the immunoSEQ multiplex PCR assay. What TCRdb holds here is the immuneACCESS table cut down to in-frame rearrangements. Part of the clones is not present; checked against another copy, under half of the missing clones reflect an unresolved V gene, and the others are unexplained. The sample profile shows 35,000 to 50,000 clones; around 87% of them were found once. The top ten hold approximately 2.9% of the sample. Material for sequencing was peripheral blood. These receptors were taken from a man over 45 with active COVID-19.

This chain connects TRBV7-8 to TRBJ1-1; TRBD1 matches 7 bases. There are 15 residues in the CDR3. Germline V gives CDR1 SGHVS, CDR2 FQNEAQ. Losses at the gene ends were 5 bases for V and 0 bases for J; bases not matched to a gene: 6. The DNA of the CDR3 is TGTGCCAGCAGCAACCGGGACAGAATGAACACTGAAGCTTTCTTT. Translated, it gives CASSNRDRMNTEAFF.

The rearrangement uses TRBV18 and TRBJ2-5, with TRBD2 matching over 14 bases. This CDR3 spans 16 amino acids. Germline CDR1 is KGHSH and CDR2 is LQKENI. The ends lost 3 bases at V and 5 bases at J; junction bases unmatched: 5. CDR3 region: CASSPPGLAGGETQYF. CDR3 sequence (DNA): TGTGCCAGCTCACCTCCCGGACTAGCGGGGGGTGAGACCCAGTACTTC.